The 25 T cell receptor beta chains listed next were all sequenced from one sample in a study of CD8 T cells in ankylosing spondylitis. TCRdb processed the 5' RACE reads anew with MiXCR; each CDR3 protein has one entry. Here the sample spans more than 150,000 distinct CDR3 sequences, around 13% being singletons. The sequencing input was blood, either unsorted or a sorted T cell fraction (not recorded which). The source is a male donor with ankylosing spondylitis or in good health (not recorded which).

The chain links TRBV9 to TRBJ2-2, with TRBD2 as a possible D gene (5 bases). Germline lookup yields CDR1 SGDLS and CDR2 YYNGEE. V lost 7 bases, J lost 5 bases, and 12 bases lay in between. This CDR3 is built from 13 residues. The CDR3 is CASARRGTGELFF. The CDR3 bases are TGTGCCAGCGCACGGAGAGGGACCGGGGAGCTGTTTTTT.

The chain links TRBV7-8 to TRBJ2-1; D perhaps matches TRBD2 (5 bases). This CDR3 comprises 15 residues. V dropped 5 bases and J dropped 6 bases, with 17 bases sitting between them. Germline V gene lookup returns CDR1 SGHVS and CDR2 FQNEAQ. In DNA form, the CDR3 reads TGTGCCAGCAGCCTTGGGAGCAGCGACCCCAATGAGCAGTTCTTC. Translated, it gives CASSLGSSDPNEQFF.

The chain uses TRBV6-1 and TRBJ2-3; D uncertain. The germline V and J ends were trimmed by 8 bases and 2 bases, with 14 bases remaining between them. This CDR3 is built from 14 residues. Per germline, CDR1 MNHNS and CDR2 SASEGT. In DNA, the CDR3 is TGTGCCAGCTCGGACGGATCAAACACAGATACGCAGTATTTT. Translation gives CASSDGSNTDTQYF.

This chain links TRBV4-1 with TRBJ2-1; D gene unclear. Trimming left V 4 bases short and J 10 bases short, with 11 bases between. Looked up from germline, CDR1 is MGHRA and CDR2 is YSYEKL. CDR3 length: 12 amino acids. The CDR3 here is CASSLIRTEQFF. The CDR3 nucleotides are TGCGCCAGCAGCCTAATAAGGACCGAGCAGTTCTTC.

The chain is built from TRBV30 and TRBJ2-7, with 11 bases aligning to TRBD2. The CDR3 loop spans 14 amino acids. Losses at the gene ends were 0 bases for V and 6 bases for J; bases not matched to a gene: 4. Germline values: CDR1 GTSNPN, CDR2 SVGIG (reference sequence). For the CDR3, the DNA is TGTGCCTGGAGTGTAGGGACTAGCGGATTCGAGCAGTACTTC. Its translation: CAWSVGTSGFEQYF.

A word on this clonotype: A much larger clone differs by one base, so this may be a read error. V and J are TRBV4-2 and TRBJ2-3; perhaps TRBD2 as D (5 bases). CDR1 is LGHNA, CDR2 YNFKEQ, per germline. The CDR3 loop spans 16 amino acids. The V gene lost 5 bases and the J gene lost 5 bases, with 20 bases spanning the gap. The CDR3 loop reads CASSKAASGQVDTQYF. For the CDR3, the DNA is TGTGCCAGCAGCAAAGCAGCCAGCGGTCAGGTAGATACGCAGTATTTT.

This clonotype appeared once. The chain is built from TRBV10-3 and TRBJ2-7; D not resolved. Between the trimmed V and J ends, which lost 6 bases and 0 bases, there was a span of 15 bases. Germline V gene sequence: CDR1 ENHRY, CDR2 SYGVKD. CDR3 length: 15 residues. The CDR3 region has the DNA TGTGCCATCAGAGCCTTTCCCGCCCGCTCCTACGAGCAGTACTTC. Encoded protein: CAIRAFPARSYEQYF.

The sample holds a few counts of this clonotype. The V call is TRBV5-1, the J call TRBJ1-2, with D perhaps matching TRBD1 (5 bases). CDR3 length: 14 residues. The V end lost 1 base, the J end lost 4 bases, and 11 bases lay between the germline ends. Looked up from germline, CDR1 is SGHRS and CDR2 is YFSETQ. The chain's CDR3 is CASSLRGARYGYTF. In DNA form, the CDR3 reads TGCGCCAGCAGCTTGCGCGGGGCACGCTATGGCTACACCTTC.

The chain is built from TRBV29-1 and TRBJ2-7; 11 bases align to TRBD2. This CDR3 region has 16 residues. Germline assignment: CDR1 SQVTM and CDR2 ANQGSEA. V lost 2 bases and J lost 3; bases outside the gene matches: 9. DNA for the CDR3: TGCAGCGTTGAAAGGAGAGGAGGGACTAGCGGCTACGAGCAGTACTTC. Translation gives CSVERRGGTSGYEQYF.

This clonotype was seen ten or more times. This sequence joins TRBV5-5 and TRBJ2-7; no clear D. The germline gives CDR1 SGHKS, CDR2 YYEKEE (reference sequence). CDR3 length: 12 residues. Trimming cost V 1 base and J 0 bases, with 2 bases left between them. In nucleotides, the CDR3 is TGTGCCAGCAGCTTGCCCTCCTACGAGCAGTACTTC. Translating gives CASSLPSYEQYF.

This chain links TRBV30 with TRBJ2-3; no firm D call. The CDR3 spans 13 residues. Trimming pared 2 bases from V and 4 bases from J, leaving 10 bases between. In germline, CDR1 is GTSNPN, CDR2 SVGIG (reference sequence). This chain's CDR3 is CAWSSAEPDTQYF. For the CDR3, the DNA is TGTGCCTGGAGTAGCGCCGAACCAGATACGCAGTATTTT.

The rearrangement joins TRBV20-1 to TRBJ2-5, with no clear D. The CDR3 is 10 residues long. V was clipped by 2 bases and J by 4 bases, with 2 bases between them. In germline, CDR1 is DFQATT, CDR2 SNEGSKA (reference sequence). The CDR3 nucleotides are TGCAGTGCTAGAATAGAGACCCAGTACTTC. Encoded protein: CSARIETQYF.

The chain combines TRBV29-1 with TRBJ2-3; D is perhaps TRBD2 (6 bases). The CDR3 has 15 amino acids. CDR1 SQVTM and CDR2 ANQGSEA come from the germline V gene. The germline V and J ends were trimmed by 4 bases and 1 base, with 15 bases remaining between them. CDR3 region: CSVAGGAGGTDTQYF. The CDR3 DNA follows: TGCAGCGTTGCCGGGGGTGCCGGCGGCACAGATACGCAGTATTTT.

The chain uses TRBV20-1 and TRBJ2-6; D is tentatively TRBD1 or TRBD2 (6 bases each). Germline V gene lookup returns CDR1 DFQATT and CDR2 SNEGSKA (reference sequence). Trimming removed 6 bases at V and 0 bases at J, with 21 bases between. There are 18 residues in the CDR3. CDR3 sequence reads: CSATIDGGSSSGANVLTF. DNA of the CDR3: TGCAGTGCAACCATCGACGGGGGCTCTTCCTCTGGGGCCAACGTCCTGACTTTC.

This CDR3 is CASSFRGTEAFF. As DNA, the CDR3 is TGTGCCAGCAGTTTTAGGGGCACTGAAGCTTTCTTT. The rearrangement links TRBV28 to TRBJ1-1, with D possibly being TRBD1 (5 bases). V was shortened by 3 bases and J by 4 bases, with 6 bases between the two germline ends. Germline-derived CDR1 and CDR2 are MDHEN and SYDVKM. The CDR3 length is 12 residues. Full variable domain (rest looked up from reference TRBV28 and TRBJ1-1): DVKVTQSSRYLVKRTGEKVFLECVQDMDHENMFWYRQDPGLGLRLIYFSYDVKMKEKGDIPEGYSVSREKKERFSLILESASTNQTSMYLCASSFRGTEAFFGQGTRLTVV.

At least ten counts were recorded for this clonotype. The genes are TRBV12-3 or TRBV12-4 and TRBJ2-1; no definite D call. The CDR3 length is 11 residues. Trimming took 6 bases from V and 4 from J, leaving 4 bases between them. CDR3 sequence: CASRTYNEQFF. CDR3 DNA: TGTGCCAGCAGAACATACAATGAGCAGTTCTTC.

This clonotype was seen ten or more times. The chain employs TRBV12-3 or TRBV12-4 and TRBJ2-7, with TRBD1 matching over 7 bases. V dropped 4 bases and J dropped 6; count of bases not matched to a gene: 3. The CDR3 is 12 residues long. CDR3 bases: TGTGCCAGCAGTTCGACAGGGCTCGAGCAGTACTTC. Protein: CASSSTGLEQYF.

CDR3 amino acids: CASSQIRRYNEQFF. The CDR3 bases are TGCGCCAGCAGCCAAATTAGACGCTACAATGAGCAGTTCTTC. V is TRBV4-1 and J is TRBJ2-1; D is undetermined. The CDR3 has 14 residues. Germline V gives CDR1 MGHRA, CDR2 YSYEKL. The V and J ends lost 2 bases and 3 bases respectively, with 8 bases between them.

This sequence joins TRBV12-3 or TRBV12-4 and TRBJ1-1; a weak D match, TRBD1 (5 bases). The CDR3 is 16 residues long. Trimming took 5 bases from V and 1 from J, leaving 17 bases between them. The CDR3 nucleotides are TGTGCCAGCAGTCCACTTCCCGGGACGGCGAACACTGAAGCTTTCTTT. Its protein is CASSPLPGTANTEAFF.

In its sample, this clonotype was seen a few times. This rearrangement joins TRBV20-1 to TRBJ2-1, with D unresolved. V was cut by 5 bases and J by 3 bases, with 20 bases left in between. CDR3 length: 16 amino acids. CDR1 DFQATT and CDR2 SNEGSKA come from the germline V gene (reference sequence). In DNA, the CDR3 is TGCAGTGCTCCCTTAACCGACATCCGCGGCTACAATGAGCAGTTCTTC. As protein: CSAPLTDIRGYNEQFF.

This clonotype was detected only a few times. The rearrangement joins TRBV28 to TRBJ1-4; 8 bases map to TRBD1. Trimming cost V 3 bases and J 8 bases; bases outside gene matches: 8. This CDR3 comprises 15 residues. Per germline, CDR1 MDHEN and CDR2 SYDVKM. CDR3 DNA: TGTGCCAGCAGTTTGGGACAGGTTCTGGACGAAAAACTGTTTTTT. The encoded protein is CASSLGQVLDEKLFF.

The chain uses TRBV11-3 and TRBJ2-1; the match to TRBD2 covers 13 bases. J was trimmed by 4 bases and V by 4 bases; bases with no gene match: 4. The CDR3 is made up of 16 amino acids. Germline V gives CDR1 SGHNT, CDR2 YENEEA. DNA for the CDR3: TGTGCCAGCAGCTCGGGGACTAGCGGGATATACAATGAGCAGTTCTTC. Its translation is CASSSGTSGIYNEQFF.

This clonotype was seen only a few times. The rearrangement joins TRBV5-6 to TRBJ2-7; no clear D. CDR3 length: 14 residues. CDR1 and CDR2 (germline): SGHDT, YYEEEE. Trimming took 0 bases from V and 8 from J, leaving 15 bases between them. The CDR3 DNA reads as TGTGCCAGCAGCTTGGGATCCCTGGTGAACAAGCAGTACTTC. Amino acids: CASSLGSLVNKQYF.

This chain uses TRBV3-1 with TRBJ2-1; 8 bases are shared with TRBD2. The CDR3 consists of 15 residues. The ends lost 4 bases at V and 3 bases at J; junction bases unmatched: 5. Germline CDR1 and CDR2: LGHDT and YNNKEL (reference sequence). The CDR3 coding sequence is TGTGCCAGCAGCCTGCGGGAGGAGGGCTACAATGAGCAGTTCTTC. It specifies CASSLREEGYNEQFF.

The rearrangement links TRBV2 to TRBJ2-5, with 8 bases lining up with TRBD2. Germline V gene sequence: CDR1 SNHLY, CDR2 FYNNEI. The CDR3 has 18 amino acids. Trimming cost V 0 bases and J 2 bases; bases outside gene matches: 11. The CDR3 is CASSEAYRTSPEQETQYF. CDR3 sequence (DNA): TGTGCCAGCAGTGAAGCGTACAGGACTAGCCCTGAGCAAGAGACCCAGTACTTC.